One and the same sample provided the 17 T cell receptor beta chains below, sequenced in a study of massively parallel sequencing of T cell beta chains. One entry per CDR3 protein, called by TCRdb with MiXCR from the 5' RACE reads. The profile shows some 4,000 distinct CDR3 sequences, approximately 35% of them singletons. The material sequenced was commercial RNA from peripheral blood pooled from many donors. These receptors originate from a pool of human donors in good health; the sample was commercial RNA pooled from many donors.

The V call is TRBV20-1, the J call TRBJ2-6; D might be TRBD1 or TRBD2, each matching 5 bases. Trimming shortened V by 5 bases and J by 0 bases, and 8 bases separated the two germline ends. The CDR3 contains 14 residues. Germline assignment: CDR1 DFQATT and CDR2 SNEGSKA (reference sequence). CDR3 bases: TGCAGTGCTGAGAGGGGCTCTGGGGCCAACGTCCTGACTTTC. Protein: CSAERGSGANVLTF.

The chain is built from TRBV30 and TRBJ2-5; either TRBD1 or TRBD2 may fit D (5 bases each). V lost 0 bases to trimming and J lost 2 bases, with 13 bases between them. Germline V gives CDR1 GTSNPN, CDR2 SVGIG (reference sequence). The CDR3 totals 15 residues. CDR3 nucleotide sequence: TGTGCCTGGAGTGTACAGAGGGGAAGGCAAGAGACCCAGTACTTC. Translating gives CAWSVQRGRQETQYF. The whole variable domain, filled in from reference TRBV30 and TRBJ2-5, reads SQTIHQWPATLVQPVGSPLSLECTVEGTSNPNLYWYRQAAGRGLQLLFYSVGIGQISSEVPQNLSASRPQDRQFILSSKKLLLSDSGFYLCAWSVQRGRQETQYFGPGTRLLVL.

The rearrangement joins TRBV15 to TRBJ1-5; tentatively, D is TRBD1 (5 bases). The CDR3 runs 14 residues. Trimming took off 3 bases at V and 6 bases at J, with 12 bases between the two ends. Germline loops: CDR1 LNHNV, CDR2 YYDKDF (reference sequence). CDR3 coding DNA: TGTGCCACCAGCAGCGGCGGGACTCCTCAGCCCCAGCATTTT. Its translation is CATSSGGTPQPQHF.

The rearrangement uses TRBV2 and TRBJ2-5; 7 bases agree with TRBD2. V was clipped by 1 base and J by 8 bases; unmatched bases: 10. From germline, CDR1 is SNHLY and CDR2 FYNNEI. This CDR3 comprises 15 residues. This CDR3 reads CASSEGWEGWRTQYF. The CDR3 DNA is TGTGCCAGCAGTGAAGGTTGGGAGGGATGGAGAACCCAGTACTTC.

This rearrangement joins TRBV11-2 to TRBJ1-4; D gene uncertain. This CDR3 comprises 12 residues. The V and J ends lost 0 bases and 8 bases respectively, with 4 bases between them. Germline V gene sequence: CDR1 SGHAT, CDR2 FQNNGV. CDR3 in DNA: TGTGCCAGCAGCTTAGAGGGGGAAAAACTGTTTTTT. Amino acid sequence: CASSLEGEKLFF.

This clonotype is medium-sized by share. The chain uses TRBV29-1 and TRBJ1-4, with TRBD1 as a possible D gene (5 bases). The CDR3 is made up of 12 amino acids. Germline V CDR1 and CDR2: SQVTM, ANQGSEA. Deletions cut 3 bases from V and 5 bases from J, with 7 bases between. The CDR3 bases are TGCAGCGTTGATGGGGGGAATGAAAAACTGTTTTTT. Translated: CSVDGGNEKLFF.

This clonotype was observed a handful of times. For the CDR3, the DNA is TGTGCCAGCCTCGGGACTGCCCGAACCGGGGAGCTGTTTTTT. This gives the protein CASLGTARTGELFF. The rearrangement links TRBV5-6 to TRBJ2-2; TRBD2 might be the D (6 bases). The germline CDR1 and CDR2 sequences are SGHDT and YYEEEE. V was shortened by 7 bases and J by 5 bases, with 15 bases between the two germline ends. The CDR3 length is 14 residues.

This clonotype is labeled as medium-sized. This sequence joins TRBV11-3 and TRBJ1-4; TRBD1 aligns across 7 bases. The V gene end was trimmed by 1 base and the J gene end by 8 bases; junction bases not matched to a gene: 7. Germline V gene lookup returns CDR1 SGHNT and CDR2 YENEEA. The CDR3 covers 15 residues. CDR3 in DNA: TGTGCCAGCAGCTTAGGGGGACAGACTTGGGAAAAACTGTTTTTT. This gives the protein CASSLGGQTWEKLFF.

This clonotype occurred a few times. DNA for the CDR3: TGCGCCAGCGGGGCCCCCACAGATACGCAGTATTTT. Translated, it gives CASGAPTDTQYF. This sequence joins TRBV5-1 and TRBJ2-3; D possibly corresponds to TRBD1 (5 bases). V dropped 7 bases and J dropped 2 bases, with 8 bases sitting between them. This CDR3 is built from 12 residues. CDR1 is SGHRS, CDR2 YFSETQ, per germline.

This clonotype was counted between two and nine times. This rearrangement joins TRBV9 to TRBJ2-1; 10 bases fit TRBD2. The CDR3 totals 12 residues. The V segment lost 4 bases and the J segment 10 bases; nucleotides outside the gene matches: 2. In germline, CDR1 is SGDLS, CDR2 YYNGEE. CDR3 bases: TGTGCCAGCAGCCTAGCGGGAGCCGAGCAGTTCTTC. It yields the protein CASSLAGAEQFF.

This clonotype rates as medium-sized. CDR3 loop: CSTGRANQPQHF. CDR3 nucleotide sequence: TGCAGTACAGGGAGGGCTAATCAGCCCCAGCATTTT. V is TRBV20-1 and J is TRBJ1-5, with a weak D call TRBD1 (6 bases). V dropped 8 bases and J dropped 4 bases, with 12 bases sitting between them. The CDR3 totals 12 residues. Germline CDR1 DFQATT, CDR2 SNEGSKA (reference sequence).

This sequence joins TRBV5-1 and TRBJ2-2; TRBD2 is a possible D gene (5 bases). CDR3 length: 15 residues. V was pared by 1 base and J by 3 bases, with 10 bases between. Germline V lookup: CDR1 SGHRS, CDR2 YFSETQ. The chain's CDR3 is CASSLRTWDTGELFF. CDR3 DNA: TGCGCCAGCAGCTTGAGGACTTGGGACACCGGGGAGCTGTTTTTT.

The V call is TRBV25-1, the J call TRBJ1-5; D possibly corresponds to TRBD1 (6 bases). Germline values: CDR1 MGHDK, CDR2 SYGVNS. This CDR3 is 14 amino acids long. The ends were cut back, 8 bases at V and 5 bases at J, with 16 bases in the middle. As DNA, the CDR3 is TGTGCCAGCCAGTGGGGGGCAGATTATCAGCCCCAGCATTTT. Its protein is CASQWGADYQPQHF.

The chain is built from TRBV7-3 and TRBJ2-1; D remains ambiguous. Trimming took off 1 base at V and 6 bases at J, with 1 base between the two ends. CDR1 is SGHTA, CDR2 FQGTGA, per germline. The CDR3 runs to 11 residues. CDR3: CASSLINEQFF. The CDR3, as DNA: TGTGCCAGCAGCTTAATCAATGAGCAGTTCTTC.

A note on this clonotype: An end of the junction differs from the germline gene, which may be a read error. The chain carries TRBV7-1 and TRBJ2-7; D gene ambiguous. TRBV7-1 has ORF status, its function being uncertain. The CDR3 spans 14 residues. The CDR3 DNA reads as TGTGCCAGCACCTCACTGGGCGGCTCCTACGAGCAGTACTTC. This sequence encodes CASTSLGGSYEQYF.

The genes are TRBV5-1 and TRBJ2-5, with D possibly being TRBD1 or TRBD2 (5 bases each). The CDR3 spans 14 residues. Per germline, CDR1 SGHRS and CDR2 YFSETQ. Between the trimmed V and J ends, which lost 4 bases and 2 bases, there was a span of 12 bases. CDR3 loop: CASSLGTVQETQYF. As DNA, the CDR3 is TGCGCCAGCAGCCTAGGGACCGTTCAAGAGACCCAGTACTTC.

The V call is TRBV5-1, the J call TRBJ2-3; TRBD2 aligns across 10 bases. V lost 0 bases and J lost 7; bases outside the gene matches: 5. This CDR3 is 15 amino acids long. Germline values: CDR1 SGHRS, CDR2 YFSETQ. The CDR3 DNA follows: TGCGCCAGCAGCTTGGAACTAGCGGGATTAAATACGCAGTATTTT. Encoded protein: CASSLELAGLNTQYF.